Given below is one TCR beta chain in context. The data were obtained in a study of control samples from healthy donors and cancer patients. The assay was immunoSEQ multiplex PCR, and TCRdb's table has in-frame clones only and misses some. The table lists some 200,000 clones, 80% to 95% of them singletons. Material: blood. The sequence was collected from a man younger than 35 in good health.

CDR3 DNA: TGTGCCAGTAGTAAATCCCGACTGACGGTCTATGGCTACACCTTC. This translates into CASSKSRLTVYGYTF. V usage is TRBV19 and J usage is TRBJ1-2; D uncertain. Per germline, CDR1 LNHDA and CDR2 SQIVND (reference sequence). The CDR3 has 15 amino acids. V gave up 4 bases and J gave up 4 bases, with 16 bases separating them. Supplemented by reference TRBV19 and TRBJ1-2, the full variable domain reads DGGITQSPKYLFRKEGQNVTLSCEQNLNHDAMYWYRQDPGQGLRLIYYSQIVNDFQKGDIAEGYSVSREKKESFPLTVTSAQKNPTAFYLCASSKSRLTVYGYTFGSGTRLTVV.